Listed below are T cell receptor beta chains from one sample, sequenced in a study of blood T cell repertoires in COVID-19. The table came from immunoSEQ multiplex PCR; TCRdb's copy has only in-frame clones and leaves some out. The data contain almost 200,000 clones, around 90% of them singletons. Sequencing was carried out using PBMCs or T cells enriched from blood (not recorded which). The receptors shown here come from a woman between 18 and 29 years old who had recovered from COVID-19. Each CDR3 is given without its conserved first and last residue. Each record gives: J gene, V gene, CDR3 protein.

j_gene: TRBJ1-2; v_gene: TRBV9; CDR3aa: ASSAGTTPNYGYT
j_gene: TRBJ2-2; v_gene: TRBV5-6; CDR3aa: ASSRRWTGGAPGELF
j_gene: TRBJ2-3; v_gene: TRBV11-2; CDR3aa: ASSTRLAGDPTDTQY
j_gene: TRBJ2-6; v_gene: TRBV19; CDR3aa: ASRPGHSGANVLT
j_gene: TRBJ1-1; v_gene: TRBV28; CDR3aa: ASSLMHSTEAF
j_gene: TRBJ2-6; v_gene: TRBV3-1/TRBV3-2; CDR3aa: ASSQATGIQPSGANVLT
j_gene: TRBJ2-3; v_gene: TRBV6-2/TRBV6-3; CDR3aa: ASSSRPQLASMVLNTDTQY
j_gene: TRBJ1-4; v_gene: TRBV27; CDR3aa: ASSSPGQGHEKLF
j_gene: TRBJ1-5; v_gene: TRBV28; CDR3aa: ASSPTGVQPQH
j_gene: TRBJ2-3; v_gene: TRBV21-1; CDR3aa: ASSIYRTASTDTQY
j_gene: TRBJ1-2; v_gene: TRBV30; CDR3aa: AWGPTRGYT
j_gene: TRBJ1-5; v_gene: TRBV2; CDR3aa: ASSSDSPNQPQH
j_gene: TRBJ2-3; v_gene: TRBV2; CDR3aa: ASSEYSPGGTQY
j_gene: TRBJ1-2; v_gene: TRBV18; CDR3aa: ASSPPARDHGYT
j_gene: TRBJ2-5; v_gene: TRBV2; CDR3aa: ASRDRGETQY
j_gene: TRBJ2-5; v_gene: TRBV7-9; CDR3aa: ASSWTSSQQETQY
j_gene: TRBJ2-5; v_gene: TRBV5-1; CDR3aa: ASRGEGETQY
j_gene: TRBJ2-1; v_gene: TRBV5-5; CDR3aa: ASSRRYGSYEGYNEQF
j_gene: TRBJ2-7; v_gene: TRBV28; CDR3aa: ASSSGVGRYEQY
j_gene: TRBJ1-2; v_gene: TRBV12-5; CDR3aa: ASGKVGGAYGYT
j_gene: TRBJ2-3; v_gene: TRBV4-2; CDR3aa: ASSQTLSAGGPSDTQY
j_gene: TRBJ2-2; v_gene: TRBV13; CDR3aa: ASSYSGGRSGELF
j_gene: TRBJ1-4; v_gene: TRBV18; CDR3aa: ASSRDRGEKLF
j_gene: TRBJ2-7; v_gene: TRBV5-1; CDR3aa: ASSLTPGQNYEQY
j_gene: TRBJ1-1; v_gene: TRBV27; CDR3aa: ASRGFLGNTEAF
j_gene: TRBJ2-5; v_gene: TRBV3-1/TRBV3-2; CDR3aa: ASSFRLPRQETQY
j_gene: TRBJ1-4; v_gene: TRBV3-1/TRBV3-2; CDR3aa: ASSQSVRESYEKLF
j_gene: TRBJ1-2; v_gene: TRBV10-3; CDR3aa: ATKGQGQGFGYGYT
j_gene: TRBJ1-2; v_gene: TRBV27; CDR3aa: ASSSDRGGGYT
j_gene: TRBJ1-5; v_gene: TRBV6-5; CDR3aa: AVEGANQPQH
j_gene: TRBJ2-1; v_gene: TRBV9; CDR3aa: ASSVGSDEQF
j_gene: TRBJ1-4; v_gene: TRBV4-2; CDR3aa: ASSQDRGSPNEKLF
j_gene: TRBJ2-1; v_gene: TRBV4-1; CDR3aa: ASSQVNNEQF
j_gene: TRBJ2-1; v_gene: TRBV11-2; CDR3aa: ASSLVGADNEQF
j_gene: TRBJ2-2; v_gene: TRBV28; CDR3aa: ASTGLAASGELF
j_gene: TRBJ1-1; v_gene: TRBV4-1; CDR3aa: ASSQPPRGPEAF
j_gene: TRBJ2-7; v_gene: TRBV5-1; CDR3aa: ASSRGQGVYEQY